A single sample gave rise to the 3 T cell receptor beta chains below, sequenced in a study of T cell changes during pregnancy in multiple sclerosis (dated by TCRdb to the late 2010s). Library preparation used the immunoSEQ multiplex PCR assay. TCRdb obtained this table from immuneACCESS and retained in-frame rearrangements with V and J assigned. These tables miss some clones; where compared with another copy, unresolved V genes account for less than half of the shortfall, and the remainder is unexplained. For this sample the table gives more than 35,000 clones, of which around nine tenths were detected only once. The top ten clonotypes cover 0.78% of the sample. Sequenced material: CD4+ T cells from peripheral blood mononuclear cells, taken after pregnancy. These receptors originate from a female donor in good health, enrolled as a control in a pregnancy study.

This sequence joins TRBV7-2 and TRBJ1-2, with 9 positions matching TRBD1. Germline assignment: CDR1 SGHTA and CDR2 FQGNSA. This CDR3 has 15 residues. V was clipped by 5 bases and J by 4 bases; unmatched bases: 8. The CDR3 nucleotides read TGTGCCAGCAGCGTGGGACAGGGTGGAGGCTATGGCTACACCTTC. Encoded protein: CASSVGQGGGYGYTF.

The chain has TRBV5-8 and TRBJ1-2, with D unclear. V gave up 4 bases and J gave up 3 bases, with 10 bases separating them. The CDR3 length is 13 residues. Germline lookup yields CDR1 SGHTS and CDR2 YDEGEE. The CDR3 is CASSQDLDYGYTF. As DNA, the CDR3 is TGTGCCAGCAGCCAGGACTTAGACTATGGCTACACCTTC.

The V call is TRBV5-4, the J call TRBJ1-3; D is unresolved. The CDR3 has 11 residues. V gave up 3 bases and J gave up 8 bases, with 6 bases separating them. Germline loops: CDR1 SGHNT, CDR2 YYREEE (reference sequence). The CDR3 loop reads CASSSRDTIYF. CDR3 coding DNA: TGTGCCAGCAGCTCAAGAGACACCATATATTTT.